This paragraph covers one T cell receptor (beta chain) sequence. The source of the sample is a study of blood T cell repertoires in COVID-19. About the study: Researchers got acute and convalescent COVID-19 samples from the United States, Italy and Spain. T cells, B-cell-depleted T cells, or PBMCs supplied cDNA or gDNA.

Original methodology: Reference gene primer amplification gave estimated nucleated cell counts. Generated by immunoSEQ multiplex PCR, the TCRdb table keeps only in-frame clones and is missing some. The V and J calls and clone size were taken over from that table, and D and trimming were inferred from the DNA. The sample yields roughly 110,000 clones, around nine tenths seen once. The CDR3 loop spans 17 amino acids. In germline, CDR1 is DFQATT, CDR2 SNEGSKA (reference sequence). V was pared by 3 bases and J by 5 bases, with 20 bases between. The source of this sequence is a middle-aged man with acute or convalescent COVID-19. Sequencing was done on a sample of peripheral blood. The rearrangement joins TRBV20-1 to TRBJ1-6; D is uncertain. The CDR3 is CSASKGLLRANNSPLHF. The CDR3 DNA sequence: TGCAGTGCTAGTAAAGGACTCTTAAGGGCCAATAATTCACCCCTCCACTTT.